Below are 29 T cell receptor beta chains sequenced from a single sample in a study of tumor and adjacent non-tumor tissue in lung cancer. TCRbeta libraries were built with three rounds of nested PCR, modified from ARM-PCR. TCRdb re-derived calls from the multiplex PCR reads in MiXCR, one entry per CDR3 protein. The sample carries 75,000 to 90,000 distinct CDR3 sequences, roughly three quarters recorded once. No cell sorting was done before RNA was extracted from the tissue. This non-tumor lung sample came from over 3 cm beyond the tumor edge. The specimen sequenced was distant non-tumor lung tissue. These receptors all stem from a woman aged 50 to 60 with non-small cell lung cancer.

Worth noting for this clonotype: The junction departs from the called germline gene at one end, perhaps through a read error. The V gene is TRBV12-3 or TRBV12-4, the J gene TRBJ2-1, with D perhaps assigned TRBD1 or TRBD2 (5 bases each). The CDR3 has 15 amino acids. CDR3 coding DNA: TGTACCAGCAGTTCCCCGGGACGGGGATCTAATGAGGACTTCTTC. Its translation: CTSSSPGRGSNEDFF.

As concerns this clonotype: This may be a read error: a much more frequent sequence differs by one nucleotide. This rearrangement joins TRBV5-1 to TRBJ2-7; either TRBD1 or TRBD2 may supply D (6 bases each). The CDR3 covers 14 residues. Trimming left V 1 base short and J 1 base short, with 9 bases between. The germline V gene encodes CDR1 SGHRS and CDR2 YFSETQ. The CDR3 region is CASSLRGQSYEQYF. DNA for the CDR3: TGCGCCAGCAGCTTGCGGGGGCAGTCCTACGAGCAGTACTTC.

In this sample, this clonotype turned up once. One end of the junction fails to match germline, which may point to a read error. As DNA, the CDR3 is TGTGCCAGCAGCTTTGGACTAGATGAAATCACAGATACGCGGTATTTT. The encoded protein is CASSFGLDEITDTRYF. This chain uses TRBV12-3 or TRBV12-4 with TRBJ2-3; 7 bases fit TRBD2. CDR3 length equals 16 residues.

Of note for this clonotype: The missing conserved phenylalanine or tryptophan at the end of this CDR3 makes a read error likely. The V gene is TRBV6-6, the J gene TRBJ2-5; a weak D match, TRBD2 (6 bases). V was cut by 6 bases and J by 1 base, with 15 bases left in between. This CDR3 has 15 amino acids. Germline CDR1 is MNHNY and CDR2 is SVGAGI (reference sequence). The CDR3 spells CASSGLGGLQETQYI. CDR3 nucleotides: TGTGCCAGCAGCGGGCTCGGGGGTCTCCAAGAGACCCAGTACATC.

CDR3 region: CASSQGGTALGVQFF. Written as DNA, the CDR3 is TGCGCCAGCAGCCAGGGCGGGACGGCGTTGGGCGTGCAGTTCTTC. The chain recombines TRBV5-1 with TRBJ2-1; possible D gene TRBD2, 6 bases. Trimming removed 4 bases from V and 12 bases from J, with 23 bases in between. The germline V gene has CDR1 SGHRS and CDR2 YFSETQ. The CDR3 runs 15 residues.

This sequence joins TRBV29-1 and TRBJ1-1, with D possibly being TRBD1 (5 bases). Germline V gene data show CDR1 as SQVTM and CDR2 as ANQGSEA. V lost 4 bases, J lost 2 bases, and 14 bases lay in between. The CDR3 extends over 14 amino acids. In DNA form, the CDR3 reads TGCAGCGTTGGGGGGGTAGGGCGAAACACTGAAGCTTTCTTT. This translates into CSVGGVGRNTEAFF.

As regards this clonotype: Lacking the conserved final phenylalanine or tryptophan, this CDR3 likely reflects a read error. This chain uses TRBV11-2 with TRBJ1-2; D remains ambiguous. The CDR3 runs to 15 residues. The V gene's germline CDR1 is SGHAT and CDR2 FQNNGV. The CDR3 region has the DNA TGTGCCAGTAGCTTAGAGGGAACTGGGAACTGTGGCTACACCTTA. Translated, it gives CASSLEGTGNCGYTL.

This chain links TRBV5-6 with TRBJ2-1; TRBD2 agrees at 7 bases. The CDR3 covers 16 residues. The J segment lost 2 bases and the V segment lost 2 bases, leaving 7 bases of the junction unmatched. Germline V gene sequence: CDR1 SGHDT, CDR2 YYEEEE. The CDR3: CASSFRGGRAYNEQFF. The CDR3 DNA follows: TGTGCCAGCAGCTTTAGGGGCGGGAGAGCCTACAATGAGCAGTTCTTC.

With respect to this clonotype: A read error may produce the germline difference seen at one junction end. The V call is TRBV6-2 or TRBV6-3, the J call TRBJ2-1, with 8 bases aligning to TRBD2. In germline, CDR1 is MNHEY, CDR2 SVGEGT. The CDR3 extends over 16 amino acids. CDR3: CVSSPGGAGLHNEQFF. As DNA, the CDR3 is TGTGTCAGCTCCCCGGGGGGGGCGGGGTTACACAATGAGCAGTTCTTC.

A note on this clonotype: A junction end diverges from the germline sequence, so it may reflect a read error. V gene TRBV11-2 combines with J gene TRBJ2-3; tentatively, D is TRBD1 or TRBD2 (6 bases each). CDR1 and CDR2 (germline): SGHAT, FQNNGV. The CDR3 length is 15 residues. This CDR3 is CACSLGSPGDYTQYF. The CDR3 DNA is TGTGCCTGCAGCTTAGGATCCCCAGGGGACTATACGCAGTATTTT.

This clonotype occurred many times. This sequence joins TRBV6-6 and TRBJ1-6; TRBD1 matches 10 bases. This CDR3 contains 14 residues. Germline assignment: CDR1 MNHNY and CDR2 SVGAGI (reference sequence). The V and J ends lost 5 bases and 9 bases, in that order; junction bases with no gene match: 4. In DNA, the CDR3 is TGTGCCAGCAGTCAGGGACAGGGGTTTTCACCCCTCCACTTT. Translated: CASSQGQGFSPLHF.

In the case of this clonotype: Because it lacks the conserved phenylalanine or tryptophan at the end, this CDR3 is likely a read error. CDR3 nucleotide sequence: TGTGCCAGCAGCTTGAGGGGCCAACTGGCGACAGATACGCAGTATCTT. Translating it yields CASSLRGQLATDTQYL. The chain couples TRBV11-2 to TRBJ2-3; the D call may be TRBD1 or TRBD2 (5 bases each). This CDR3 has 16 amino acids. V gave up 3 bases and J gave up 3 bases, with 16 bases separating them. The germline V gene encodes CDR1 SGHAT and CDR2 FQNNGV.

In regard to this clonotype: A much larger clone differs by one base, so this may be a read error. This chain links TRBV20-1 with TRBJ1-2; 7 bases agree with TRBD1. CDR1 and CDR2 from the germline V gene are DFQATT and SNEGSKA (reference sequence). The CDR3 spans 13 residues. The CDR3 DNA follows: TGCAGTGCCGAAAGGACAGGACGCTATGGCTTCACCTTC. Its protein is CSAERTGRYGFTF.

Notes on this clonotype: The conserved final phenylalanine or tryptophan is absent from the CDR3, which likely points to a read error. The chain links TRBV28 to TRBJ1-1; 7 bases agree with TRBD1. The germline V gene encodes CDR1 MDHEN and CDR2 SYDVKM. V shed 6 bases and J 3 bases; nucleotides not matched to a gene: 19. The CDR3 sequence is 18 residues long. The CDR3 region has the DNA TGTGCCAGCAGCCTCCTCGCGGGATCGACAGGGATTGACACTGAAGCTTTCTCT. This encodes CASSLLAGSTGIDTEAFS.

The chain recombines TRBV20-1 with TRBJ1-2; D gene unclear. The CDR3 is 16 residues long. V was shortened by 6 bases and J by 0 bases, with 20 bases between the two germline ends. Germline CDR1 is DFQATT and CDR2 is SNEGSKA (reference sequence). DNA for the CDR3: TGCAGTGCCCCGCTCGCGGCAGGCGGCGCTAACTATGGCTACACCTTC. Translated, it gives CSAPLAAGGANYGYTF.

To note about this clonotype: Germline and junction disagree at one end, which may indicate a read error. This sequence joins TRBV12-3 or TRBV12-4 and TRBJ2-3, with TRBD2 as a possible D gene (6 bases). This CDR3 is 16 amino acids long. CDR3 sequence reads: CASSLSRTGVVDTQYF. DNA of the CDR3: TGTGCCAGCAGTTTATCGCGTACGGGAGTGGTAGATACGCAGTACTTT.

This clonotype has just a few counts. This clone may be a read error of a much larger clone one base away. J is TRBJ2-2 and V is TRBV10-1; 8 nucleotides align to TRBD1. This CDR3 has 18 residues. Germline V gene sequence: CDR1 WNHNN, CDR2 SYGVQD (reference sequence). V trimming: 8 bases; J trimming: 1 base; junction bases outside the gene matches: 15. The CDR3 sequence: CASCAAGAGGLNTGELFF. DNA of the CDR3: TGCGCCAGCTGTGCAGCCGGGGCAGGGGGCTTGAACACCGGGGAGCTGTTTTTT.

This clonotype was counted a few times. The chain couples TRBV7-9 to TRBJ2-2; the D gene could be TRBD1 or TRBD2 (5 bases each). The CDR3 extends over 15 amino acids. Germline assignment: CDR1 SEHNR and CDR2 FQNEAQ (reference sequence). V shed 4 bases and J shed 14 bases, with 23 bases lying between them. The CDR3 DNA follows: TGTGCCAGCAGCTCCGGGACCTTCAACACCGGTGATCTGTTTTTT. Its protein is CASSSGTFNTGDLFF. Full variable domain (missing parts from reference TRBV7-9 and TRBJ2-2): DTGVSQNPRHKITKRGQNVTFRCDPISEHNRLYWYRQTLGQGPEFLTYFQNEAQLEKSRLLSDRFSAERPKGSFSTLEIQRTEQGDSAMYLCASSSGTFNTGDLFFGEGSRLTVL.

As for this clonotype: An end of the junction does not agree with germline; a read error may underlie this. This chain connects TRBV29-1 to TRBJ2-2, with D tentatively TRBD1 (5 bases). Germline V CDR1 and CDR2: SQVTM, ANQGSEA. The CDR3 length is 13 residues. DNA for the CDR3: TGCGGCGTGGGGCCTGTGAACACCGGGGAGCTGTTTTTT. Translating it yields CGVGPVNTGELFF.

Note on this clonotype: At one of its ends the junction is not consistent with the germline gene, which may arise from a read error. V and J are TRBV5-5 and TRBJ1-4, with D unresolved. Germline V gives CDR1 SGHKS, CDR2 YYEKEE (reference sequence). The CDR3 has 15 residues. The CDR3: CASRLVGTWDEKLFF. In nucleotides, the CDR3 is TGTGCCAGCAGGTTGGTCGGTACCTGGGATGAAAAACTGTTTTTT. Based on the CDR3 plus reference TRBV5-5 and TRBJ1-4, the full variable domain is DAGVTQSPTHLIKTRGQQVTLRCSPISGHKSVSWYQQVLGQGPQFIFQYYEKEERGRGNFPDRFSARQFPNYSSELNVNALLLGDSALYLCASRLVGTWDEKLFFGSGTQLSVL.

A remark on this clonotype: A much bigger clone sits one base away, suggesting this may be a read error. The CDR3 DNA sequence: TGCGCCAGCAGCTTGGCAGGGGACAGTCGGCCCCAGCATTTT. Amino acids: CASSLAGDSRPQHF. The gene calls are TRBV5-1 and TRBJ1-5; 7 bases are shared with TRBD1. The length of the CDR3 is 14 residues. Germline trimming cut 0 bases from V and 9 bases from J; bases unmatched to any gene: 6. Germline V gives CDR1 SGHRS, CDR2 YFSETQ.

Note on this clonotype: This likely comes from a read error, as the CDR3 has no conserved phenylalanine or tryptophan at its end. The rearrangement links TRBV29-1 to TRBJ1-1; D possibly corresponds to TRBD1 (6 bases). This CDR3 is built from 13 residues. V lost 3 bases and J 6 bases, leaving 14 bases between the germline ends. Germline V gives CDR1 SQVTM, CDR2 ANQGSEA. CDR3 DNA sequence: TGCAGCGTTGACGCCGACAGGTGCGCTGAAGCTTTCTCT. Protein sequence: CSVDADRCAEAFS.

On this clonotype itself: A junction boundary mismatches the germline segment, possibly from a read error. The chain is built from TRBV12-5 and TRBJ2-5; unclear D gene. The CDR3 runs 15 residues. The germline V gene has CDR1 LGHNT and CDR2 FRNRAP. Here the CDR3 reads CASGPGAHPQEIQYF. The DNA of the CDR3 is TGTGCTAGCGGCCCCGGCGCACACCCCCAAGAGATCCAGTACTTC.

The sample holds many counts of this clonotype. The rearrangement links TRBV7-9 to TRBJ2-3, with a weak D call TRBD2 (6 bases). Trimming removed 5 bases at V and 1 base at J, with 10 bases between. CDR1 and CDR2 (germline): SEHNR, FQNEAQ (reference sequence). The CDR3 contains 14 residues. The CDR3, as DNA: TGTGCCAGCAGCGGTAGCGGCCGCACAGATACGCAGTATTTT. The encoded protein is CASSGSGRTDTQYF.

This clonotype has ten or more counts. The chain employs TRBV29-1 and TRBJ2-3, with D perhaps TRBD2 (7 bases). The V end lost 0 bases, the J end lost 2 bases, and 21 bases lay between the germline ends. The germline gives CDR1 SQVTM, CDR2 ANQGSEA. The length of the CDR3 is 18 residues. The CDR3 spells CSVEDPIVHGGHTDTQYF. Here the CDR3 DNA reads TGCAGCGTTGAAGATCCTATAGTGCACGGGGGGCACACAGATACGCAGTATTTT.

About this clonotype itself: The germline gene is not matched at one end of the junction; a read error may be the cause. The chain employs TRBV6-2 or TRBV6-3 and TRBJ2-1; TRBD2 aligns across 8 bases. Germline CDR1 and CDR2: MNHEY and SVGEGT. The CDR3 totals 15 residues. CDR3 sequence (DNA): TGTGCCTGCAGCCCCGGACTAGCAGGCGTAAATGAGCAGTTCTTC. It yields the protein CACSPGLAGVNEQFF.

This clonotype has at least ten counts. This chain links TRBV6-6 with TRBJ1-4; no firm D call. There are 11 residues in the CDR3. V was pared by 4 bases and J by 10 bases, with 7 bases between. Germline loops: CDR1 MNHNY, CDR2 SVGAGI (reference sequence). Written as DNA, the CDR3 is TGTGCCAGCAGTTCGGAAGCAAAACTGTTTTTT. It translates to CASSSEAKLFF.

This clonotype was recorded many times. As DNA, the CDR3 is TGTGCCAGCAGTCCAGGACAGTCACAAGAGACCCAGTACTTC. This translates into CASSPGQSQETQYF. The V gene is TRBV28, the J gene TRBJ2-5, with a weak D call TRBD1 (6 bases). This CDR3 contains 14 residues. Germline V gene sequence: CDR1 MDHEN, CDR2 SYDVKM. The V end lost 5 bases, the J end lost 2 bases, and 12 bases lay between the germline ends. The whole variable domain, remainder taken from reference TRBV28 and TRBJ2-5, is DVKVTQSSRYLVKRTGEKVFLECVQDMDHENMFWYRQDPGLGLRLIYFSYDVKMKEKGDIPEGYSVSREKKERFSLILESASTNQTSMYLCASSPGQSQETQYFGPGTRLLVL.

The rearrangement joins TRBV29-1 to TRBJ2-7; 10 bases match TRBD2. CDR1 is SQVTM and CDR2 is ANQGSEA in the germline V gene. V lost 8 bases and J lost 5; bases outside the gene matches: 12. The CDR3 covers 14 residues. CDR3 amino acids: CSSISGRALHEQYF. The CDR3 coding sequence is TGCAGCTCCATCAGCGGGAGGGCATTGCACGAGCAGTACTTC.